This T cell receptor (beta chain) was identified during a study of T cell responses to AZD1222 COVID-19 vaccine. Regarding the study as a whole: In a largely white British group with more females than males, clonal diversity was possibly underestimated. Sampling captured repertoires only after the peak T cell response. Once two AZD1222 doses were given, Spike-specific TCR breadth and depth went up.

Note on this clone: Its antigen is still unknown.

Here immunoSEQ multiplex PCR was the method, and the copy in TCRdb shows in-frame clones only, minus some. Here the sample spans about 170,000 clones, roughly 90% being singletons. The source material was peripheral blood, sampled on day 0 of AZD1222 vaccination. This receptor was obtained from an adult in good health.

CDR3 nucleotides: TGCAGTGCTAGTCACAGGAACTATGGCTACACCTTC. Translation: CSASHRNYGYTF. The J gene is TRBJ1-2, the V gene TRBV20-1, with a tentative D call TRBD1 (5 bases). The V end was cut by 3 bases, the J end by 2 bases, with 7 bases between. The CDR3 totals 12 residues. CDR1 DFQATT and CDR2 SNEGSKA come from the germline V gene (reference sequence).